The entry that follows covers one T cell receptor (beta chain) sequence. Its antigen has not been determined. No base qualities exist here, and no much larger clone lies one base off it. CDR1 ENHRY and CDR2 SYGVKD are derived from the germline V gene. The V and J ends are trimmed by 8 bases and 6 bases, leaving 19 bases between them. The CDR3, from cysteine to phenylalanine, totals 14 residues. Left in the record is the CDR3 DNA by itself, 42 bases read in frame from the first base. The data were taken from a study of a mutant IDH1 vaccine in newly diagnosed glioma (dated by TCRdb to about 2021). Study-level background: Across visits V03 through V10, patients got a total of eight vaccinations, given in weeks 1, 3, 5, 7, 11, 15, 19 and 23. Vaccination started 4-6 weeks after radiotherapy alone, or was given together with temozolomide cycles in the groups whose treatment included chemotherapy. Of the 32 treated patients, about 60% were male and about 40% were female, and the mean age was approximately 40 years. Prior to enrollment, standard therapy consisting of radiotherapy alone, temozolomide alone, or radiochemotherapy with temozolomide had been administered to patients, with the combination being received by most patients. Peripheral blood was drawn at six visits: V03 (baseline), V05, V07, V10, V12 and V13. For exploratory analyses, longitudinal TCRB deep sequencing was carried out in about 25 treated patients wherever samples were available. General study outcomes and caveats: Changes in the top peripheral T cell clonotypes picked up by TCRB sequencing did not appear to be linked to pseudoprogression. Immune responses induced by the vaccine were seen in about 93% of patients across multiple MHC alleles. It was noted by the authors that analyses of patient blood samples could not be reproduced owing to sample limitations. PBMC samples for TCRB deep sequencing were selected based on availability.

The library was made by the immunoSEQ multiplex PCR assay. Rearranged TCR beta chain sequences were amplified with the hsTCRB Kit following the manufacturer's protocol. An Illumina MiSeq was used to sequence the TCRB libraries. The authors processed their data as follows. Demultiplexing, trimming and gene mapping were performed with the kit vendor's proprietary platform. TCRdb limited this immuneACCESS table to in-frame rearrangements with V and J called. A share of clones is missing; checked studies link under half to unresolved V genes, and the rest is unexplained. Clonal size and the V and J genes are those of that table, whereas D and trimming came from the DNA. This sample has roughly 62,000 clones in its table, and around nine tenths of those were observed once. 1.5% to 2.5% of the sample lies in the top ten. Explained via the paper, the time point label denotes: week 11, during vaccination. Each vaccine dose, consisting of 300 ug of a 20-mer mutant IDH1 peptide in Montanide, was administered subcutaneously with topical imiquimod. All donors had newly diagnosed IDH1-mutant astrocytomas of WHO grade 3 or 4 that showed loss of nuclear ATRX. The samples were drawn from NOA16, a multicentre, single-arm, open-label phase I trial in Germany that tested a mutant IDH1 peptide vaccine in humans for the first time. Genomic DNA for TCRB sequencing was extracted from EDTA blood using the DNeasy Blood and Tissue Kit.

The chain was built from TRBV10-3 and TRBJ1-1; the D segment could be TRBD1, given 6 matching bases. The sequencing used PBMCs, collected from a glioma patient whose treatment included an IDH1 peptide vaccine. This receptor was identified in a man aged 35 to 55 with glioma. At the DNA level, the sequence is TGTGCCATCCACCCCCAGGGGAGAGAGTCTGAAGCTTTCTTT. It translates as CAIHPQGRESEAFF.